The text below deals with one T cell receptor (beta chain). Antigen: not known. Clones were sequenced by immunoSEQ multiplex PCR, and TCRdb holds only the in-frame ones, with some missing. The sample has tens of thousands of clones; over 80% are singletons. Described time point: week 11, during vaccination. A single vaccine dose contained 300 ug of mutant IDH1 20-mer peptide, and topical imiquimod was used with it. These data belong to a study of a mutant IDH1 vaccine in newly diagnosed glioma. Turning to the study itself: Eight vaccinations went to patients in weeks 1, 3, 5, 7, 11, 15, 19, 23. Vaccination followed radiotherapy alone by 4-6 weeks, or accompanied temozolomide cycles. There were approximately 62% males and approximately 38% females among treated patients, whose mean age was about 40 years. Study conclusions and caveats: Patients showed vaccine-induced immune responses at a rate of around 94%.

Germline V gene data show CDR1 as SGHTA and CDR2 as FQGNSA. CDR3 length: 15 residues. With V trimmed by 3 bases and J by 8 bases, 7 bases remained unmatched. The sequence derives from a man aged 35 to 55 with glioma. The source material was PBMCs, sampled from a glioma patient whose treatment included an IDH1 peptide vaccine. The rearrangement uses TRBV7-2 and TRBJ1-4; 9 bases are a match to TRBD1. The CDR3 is CASSFAGTGSEKLFF. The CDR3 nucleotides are TGTGCCAGCAGCTTCGCCGGGACAGGGTCGGAAAAACTGTTTTTT.